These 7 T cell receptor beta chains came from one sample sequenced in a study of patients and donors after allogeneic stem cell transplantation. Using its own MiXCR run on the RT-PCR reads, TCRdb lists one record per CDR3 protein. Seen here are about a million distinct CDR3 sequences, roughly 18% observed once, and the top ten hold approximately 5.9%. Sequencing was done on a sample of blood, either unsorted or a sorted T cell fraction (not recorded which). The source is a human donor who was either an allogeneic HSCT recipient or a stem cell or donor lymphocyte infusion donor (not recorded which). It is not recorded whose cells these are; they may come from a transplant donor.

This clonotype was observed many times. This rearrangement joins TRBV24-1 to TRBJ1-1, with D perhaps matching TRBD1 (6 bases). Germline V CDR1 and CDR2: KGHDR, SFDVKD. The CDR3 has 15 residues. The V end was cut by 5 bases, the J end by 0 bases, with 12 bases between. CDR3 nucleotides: TGTGCCACCAGTGGCGGCAGGGGACTGAACACTGAAGCTTTCTTT. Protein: CATSGGRGLNTEAFF.

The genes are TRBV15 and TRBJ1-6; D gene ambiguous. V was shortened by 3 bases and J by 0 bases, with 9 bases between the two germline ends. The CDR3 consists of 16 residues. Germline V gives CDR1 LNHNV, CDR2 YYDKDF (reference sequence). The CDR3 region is CATSRGGSSYNSPLHF. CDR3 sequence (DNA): TGTGCCACCAGCAGGGGCGGGAGCTCCTATAATTCACCCCTCCACTTT.

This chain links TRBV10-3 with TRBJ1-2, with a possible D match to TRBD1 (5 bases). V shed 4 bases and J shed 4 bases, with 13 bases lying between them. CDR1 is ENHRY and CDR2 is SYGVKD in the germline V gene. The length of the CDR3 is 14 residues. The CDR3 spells CAISGTGISYGYTF. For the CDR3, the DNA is TGTGCCATCAGTGGTACAGGTATCTCCTATGGCTACACCTTC.

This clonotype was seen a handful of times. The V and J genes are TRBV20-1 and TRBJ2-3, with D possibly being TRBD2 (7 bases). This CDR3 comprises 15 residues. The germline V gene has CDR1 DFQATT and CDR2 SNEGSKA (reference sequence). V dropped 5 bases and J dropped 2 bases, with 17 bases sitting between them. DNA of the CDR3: TGCAGTGCTGAGGGAGGGGGGCCGCTCACAGATACGCAGTATTTT. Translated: CSAEGGGPLTDTQYF.

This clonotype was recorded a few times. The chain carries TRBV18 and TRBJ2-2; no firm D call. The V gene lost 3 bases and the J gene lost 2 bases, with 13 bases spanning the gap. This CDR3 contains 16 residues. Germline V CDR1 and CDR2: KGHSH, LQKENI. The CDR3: CASSPPNEFNTGELFF. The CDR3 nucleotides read TGTGCCAGCTCACCCCCAAATGAATTCAACACCGGGGAGCTGTTTTTT. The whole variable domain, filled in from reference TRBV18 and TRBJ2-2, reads NAGVMQNPRHLVRRRGQEARLRCSPMKGHSHVYWYRQLPEEGLKFMVYLQKENIIDESGMPKERFSAEFPKEGPSILRIQQVVRGDSAAYFCASSPPNEFNTGELFFGEGSRLTVL.

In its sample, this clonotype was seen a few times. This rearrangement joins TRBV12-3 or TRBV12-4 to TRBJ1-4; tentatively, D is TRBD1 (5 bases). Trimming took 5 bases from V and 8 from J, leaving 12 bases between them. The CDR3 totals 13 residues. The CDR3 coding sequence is TGTGCCAGCAGTACCAGGGATAACGAAAAACTGTTTTTT. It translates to CASSTRDNEKLFF.

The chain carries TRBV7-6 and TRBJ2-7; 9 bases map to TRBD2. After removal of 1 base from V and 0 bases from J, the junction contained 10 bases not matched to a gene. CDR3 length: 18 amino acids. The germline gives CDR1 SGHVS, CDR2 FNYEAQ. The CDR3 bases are TGTGCCAGCAGCTTAGGAGCTAGCGGGACCTCCTACTCCTACGAGCAGTACTTC. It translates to CASSLGASGTSYSYEQYF. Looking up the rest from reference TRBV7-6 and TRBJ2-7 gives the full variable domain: GAGVSQSPRYKVTKRGQDVALRCDPISGHVSLYWYRQALGQGPEFLTYFNYEAQQDKSGLPNDRFSAERPEGSISTLTIQRTEQRDSAMYRCASSLGASGTSYSYEQYFGPGTRLTVT.